A single T cell receptor (beta chain) is shown here with its context. The antigen remains unidentified. The CDR3 end lies 3 residues beyond the end of the read and is filled in from the germline J gene. Mixed chimerism was transient after nonmyeloablative marrow transplants from related graft donors. CD4+CD25+CD127- Tregs, CD4+CD25- non-Tregs, CD4 and CD8 cells were sorted. The germline V gene has CDR1 SGHRS and CDR2 YFSETQ. V gave up 1 base and J gave up 8 bases; unmatched junction bases: 0. This CDR3 has 13 amino acids. This entry is derived from a study of Tregs in tolerant kidney transplant recipients. Overall study findings and caveats: Few patients were studied, so findings need validation in larger groups.

Data came from immunoSEQ multiplex PCR; TCRdb stores just in-frame clones and leaves some out. Here the sample table reports about 23,000 clones. The chain links TRBV5-1 to TRBJ1-6; 7 nucleotides agree with TRBD1. The TCR originated in a human patient who received a combined kidney and bone marrow transplant. Some T cells may trace back to the graft donor. This specimen consisted of CD4+ T cells from blood (PBMCs), obtained 6 months after the transplant. The CDR3 is CASSLTGDSPLHF. The covered CDR3 bases are TGCGCCAGCAGCTTGACAGGGGATTCACCC.